This record looks at one T cell receptor beta chain sequence and its context. Seattle's cohort entered during active infection and was followed longitudinally. These data come from a study of blood T cell repertoires in COVID-19. Study-wide background: The origin of the acute and convalescent COVID-19 samples was the United States, Italy and Spain. Nucleic acid was either cDNA or gDNA, and it came from T cells, B-cell-depleted T cells, or PBMCs.

Per the authors' pipeline: Estimation of nucleated cell counts was performed using reference gene primer amplification. Clones were sequenced by immunoSEQ multiplex PCR, and TCRdb holds only the in-frame ones, with some missing. The DNA was the basis for D and trimming; V, J and clone size are from that table. The sample holds just over 300,000 clones; about 90% are singletons and the top ten take 1.5% to 2%. Germline CDR1 LGHNA, CDR2 YNFKEQ. The CDR3 extends over 13 amino acids. Trimming stripped 2 bases from V and 8 bases from J, with 12 bases between. Material: peripheral blood. This clonotype originated in a young woman with COVID-19, enrolled during active disease. V usage is TRBV4-2 and J usage is TRBJ1-1, with D possibly matching TRBD1 (6 bases). CDR3 sequence reads: CASSQKMRGEAFF. The CDR3 DNA is TGTGCCAGCAGCCAAAAGATGAGGGGGGAAGCTTTCTTT.